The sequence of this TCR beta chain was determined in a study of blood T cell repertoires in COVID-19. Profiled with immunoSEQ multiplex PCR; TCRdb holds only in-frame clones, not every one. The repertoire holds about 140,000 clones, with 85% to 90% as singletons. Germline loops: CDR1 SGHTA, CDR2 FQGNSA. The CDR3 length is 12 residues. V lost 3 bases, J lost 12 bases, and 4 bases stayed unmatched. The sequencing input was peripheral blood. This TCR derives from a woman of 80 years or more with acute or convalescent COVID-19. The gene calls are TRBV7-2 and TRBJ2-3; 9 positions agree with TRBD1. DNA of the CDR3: TGTGCCAGCAGCTTGCTGGGACAGGGCCAGTATTTT. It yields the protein CASSLLGQGQYF.